One and the same sample provided the 31 T cell receptor beta chains below, sequenced in a study of cytomegalovirus exposure and HLA in healthy donors. The PCR was carried out with 60 Vbeta primers and 13 Jbeta primers. Clones were read by immunoSEQ multiplex PCR, and TCRdb kept only the in-frame ones, dropping some. Altogether approximately 90,000 clones are present, roughly 80% being singletons, with the ten largest covering more than 3.5%. Source material: PBMCs. All receptors derive from a man in his thirties or forties in good health and CMV-seronegative.

The J gene is TRBJ2-3, the V gene TRBV9; 10 bases line up with TRBD2. The CDR3 totals 16 residues. Germline V CDR1 and CDR2: SGDLS, YYNGEE. Trimming at V came to 3 bases and at J to 0 bases, leaving 4 bases not matched to a gene. The CDR3 loop reads CASSALAGFSTDTQYF. The DNA for the CDR3 is TGTGCCAGCAGCGCACTAGCGGGGTTTAGCACAGATACGCAGTATTTT.

This clone appeared a few times. The junction differs from germline at one of its ends, possibly a read error. The J gene is TRBJ1-5, the V gene TRBV4-1, with 9 bases aligning to TRBD1. CDR1 and CDR2 (germline): MGHRA, YSYEKL. CDR3 length: 16 residues. For the CDR3, the DNA is TGTGCCAGCAGCCAAGATGAGGGGACAGGGAATCAGCCCCAGCATTTT. Translated, it gives CASSQDEGTGNQPQHF.

The rearrangement joins TRBV30 to TRBJ2-3; 8 bases line up with TRBD1. This CDR3 region has 18 residues. Germline V gene lookup returns CDR1 GTSNPN and CDR2 SVGIG (reference sequence). With V trimmed by 0 bases and J by 1 base, 12 bases remained unmatched. The CDR3 nucleotides read TGTGCCTGGAGTGTACAAGGGGCAGGGGGCTTAGGCACAGATACGCAGTATTTT. Its translation: CAWSVQGAGGLGTDTQYF. Complete variable domain (other parts from reference TRBV30 and TRBJ2-3): SQTIHQWPATLVQPVGSPLSLECTVEGTSNPNLYWYRQAAGRGLQLLFYSVGIGQISSEVPQNLSASRPQDRQFILSSKKLLLSDSGFYLCAWSVQGAGGLGTDTQYFGPGTRLTVL.

This clone has more than one count but fewer than ten. This chain joins TRBV28 and TRBJ1-1; possibly TRBD1 for D (6 bases). Per the germline V gene, CDR1 is MDHEN and CDR2 is SYDVKM. The CDR3 sequence is 16 residues long. Deletions cut 4 bases from V and 0 bases from J, with 15 bases between. The CDR3 DNA sequence: TGTGCCAGCAGTTCCTCTACCGGACAGATGAACACTGAAGCTTTCTTT. Protein sequence: CASSSSTGQMNTEAFF.

In this sample, this clone turned up a few times. This chain uses TRBV19 with TRBJ2-1, with D possibly TRBD2 on 5 matching bases. Looked up from germline, CDR1 is LNHDA and CDR2 is SQIVND (reference sequence). The CDR3 is 14 residues long. Trimming cost V 5 bases and J 0 bases, with 8 bases left between them. CDR3 bases: TGTGCCAGTAGTTTGGGGAGCTCCTACAATGAGCAGTTCTTC. Translated: CASSLGSSYNEQFF.

The V call is TRBV14, the J call TRBJ1-1; no firm D call. Trimming stripped 1 base from V and 3 bases from J, with 9 bases between. Germline V gene sequence: CDR1 SGHDN, CDR2 FVKESK. The CDR3 has 14 amino acids. Here the CDR3 reads CASSQVSGYTEAFF. The DNA of the CDR3 is TGTGCCAGCAGCCAAGTTTCGGGTTACACTGAAGCTTTCTTT.

The chain uses TRBV7-9 and TRBJ1-2; D is perhaps TRBD1 (6 bases). Germline V gene lookup returns CDR1 SEHNR and CDR2 FQNEAQ (reference sequence). The CDR3 loop spans 16 amino acids. V dropped 5 bases and J dropped 9 bases, with 25 bases sitting between them. This chain's CDR3 is CASSPTTKTGKESYTF. In DNA form, the CDR3 reads TGTGCCAGCAGCCCCACAACGAAAACAGGGAAGGAGAGCTACACCTTC.

The chain employs TRBV4-1 and TRBJ2-7, with D possibly TRBD2 on 6 matching bases. This CDR3 spans 15 amino acids. Germline values: CDR1 MGHRA, CDR2 YSYEKL. V dropped 0 bases and J dropped 3 bases, with 12 bases sitting between them. CDR3 DNA: TGCGCCAGCAGCCAAGAAGCGGGTCGAAGCTACGAGCAGTACTTC. This translates into CASSQEAGRSYEQYF.

V is TRBV7-2 and J is TRBJ2-1; 7 bases line up with TRBD1. CDR3 length: 14 amino acids. J was trimmed by 5 bases and V by 1 base; bases with no gene match: 2. From germline, CDR1 is SGHTA and CDR2 FQGNSA. The CDR3 loop is CASSLEGANNEQFF. The CDR3 DNA sequence: TGTGCCAGCAGCTTAGAGGGGGCGAACAATGAGCAGTTCTTC.

The chain links TRBV5-1 to TRBJ2-3; 9 bases fit TRBD1. This CDR3 is 17 amino acids long. Germline V gene sequence: CDR1 SGHRS, CDR2 YFSETQ. Trimming took 0 bases from V and 5 from J; bases not matched to a gene: 10. Here the CDR3 reads CASSLAARTGAGDTQYF. CDR3 in DNA: TGCGCCAGCAGCTTGGCAGCTCGGACAGGGGCGGGAGATACGCAGTATTTT. Full variable domain (outside the CDR3, taken from reference TRBV5-1 and TRBJ2-3): KAGVTQTPRYLIKTRGQQVTLSCSPISGHRSVSWYQQTPGQGLQFLFEYFSETQRNKGNFPGRFSGRQFSNSRSEMNVSTLELGDSALYLCASSLAARTGAGDTQYFGPGTRLTVL.

The chain links TRBV27 to TRBJ1-5, with a tentative D call TRBD1 (6 bases). Germline V gene lookup returns CDR1 MNHEY and CDR2 SMNVEV (reference sequence). V lost 5 bases and J 9 bases, leaving 17 bases between the germline ends. There are 14 residues in the CDR3. The DNA of the CDR3 is TGTGCCAGCAGTCTCGTGATGGGGGCGCGGCCCCAGCATTTT. This codes for CASSLVMGARPQHF.

This chain connects TRBV2 to TRBJ2-7; TRBD1 matches at 8 bases. Germline assignment: CDR1 SNHLY and CDR2 FYNNEI. The CDR3 has 13 residues. V lost 1 base, J lost 7 bases, and 3 bases stayed unmatched. The CDR3 sequence: CASSEVTGGEQYF. CDR3 nucleotides: TGTGCCAGCAGTGAAGTTACAGGGGGAGAGCAGTACTTC.

J is TRBJ2-2 and V is TRBV5-1; D is unclear. Germline V gives CDR1 SGHRS, CDR2 YFSETQ. This CDR3 has 13 residues. The V end lost 0 bases, the J end lost 5 bases, and 5 bases lay between the germline ends. The CDR3 region has the DNA TGCGCCAGCAGCTTGGTGCGAACCGGGGAGCTGTTTTTT. Translating gives CASSLVRTGELFF.

The chain links TRBV5-8 to TRBJ2-2; 13 bases agree with TRBD2. The CDR3 runs to 15 residues. J lost 1 base, V lost 10 bases, and 4 bases had no gene match. CDR1 and CDR2 from the germline V gene are SGHTS and YDEGEE. The CDR3 loop reads CAGGLAGENTGELFF. The DNA of the CDR3 is TGTGCCGGAGGACTAGCGGGGGAGAACACCGGGGAGCTGTTTTTT.

The chain has TRBV5-1 and TRBJ1-6, with 7 bases that match TRBD1. In germline, CDR1 is SGHRS, CDR2 YFSETQ. This CDR3 is built from 16 residues. Germline trimming cut 3 bases from V and 5 bases from J; bases unmatched to any gene: 8. The CDR3: CASSWRQGGDNSPLHF. CDR3 sequence (DNA): TGCGCCAGCAGCTGGAGACAGGGTGGCGATAATTCACCCCTCCACTTT.

The chain combines TRBV5-8 with TRBJ1-3; unclear D gene. Trimming left V 4 bases short and J 10 bases short, with 15 bases between. Germline V gene lookup returns CDR1 SGHTS and CDR2 YDEGEE. The length of the CDR3 is 13 residues. CDR3 in DNA: TGTGCCAGCAGCCCCCGGTCGGTTAGAACCATATATTTT. This sequence encodes CASSPRSVRTIYF.

This clone was detected only once. V is TRBV18 and J is TRBJ2-1; D uncertain. The CDR3 is 15 residues long. The germline V gene has CDR1 KGHSH and CDR2 LQKENI. The V gene lost 4 bases and the J gene lost 0 bases, with 10 bases spanning the gap. The CDR3 sequence: CASSLFLSSYNEQFF. CDR3 sequence (DNA): TGTGCCAGCTCACTCTTCTTGAGCTCCTACAATGAGCAGTTCTTC.

This chain connects TRBV5-5 to TRBJ1-1; D may be TRBD1 (5 bases). V was pared by 3 bases and J by 1 base, with 10 bases between. Germline V gene sequence: CDR1 SGHKS, CDR2 YYEKEE (reference sequence). The CDR3 is made up of 14 amino acids. In DNA form, the CDR3 reads TGTGCCAGCAGCTCAATTGGACAGAACACTGAAGCTTTCTTT. This sequence encodes CASSSIGQNTEAFF.

This clone was seen a handful of times. The rearrangement uses TRBV4-3 and TRBJ1-2, with D unresolved. Germline lookup yields CDR1 LGHNA and CDR2 YSLEER. V lost 0 bases to trimming and J lost 7 bases, with 12 bases between them. CDR3 length: 14 amino acids. CDR3 DNA sequence: TGCGCCAGCAGCCAAGATTTGGCACCGGGTGGCTACACCTTC. It encodes CASSQDLAPGGYTF.

The V and J genes are TRBV5-1 and TRBJ1-2; 8 nucleotides line up with TRBD1. This CDR3 region has 15 residues. Germline V gene sequence: CDR1 SGHRS, CDR2 YFSETQ. The ends lost 4 bases at V and 2 bases at J; junction bases unmatched: 7. In DNA form, the CDR3 reads TGCGCCAGCAGCGTAGGGGACAGGCAAAACTATGGCTACACCTTC. Protein: CASSVGDRQNYGYTF.

The V gene is TRBV6-4, the J gene TRBJ1-6; the match to TRBD1 covers 9 bases. Germline CDR1 is MRHNA and CDR2 is SNTAGT. V dropped 2 bases and J dropped 9; count of bases not matched to a gene: 5. This CDR3 comprises 15 residues. The CDR3 DNA reads TGTGCCAGCAGTGACACGGGGACAGGGTCTTCACCCCTCCACTTT. It translates to CASSDTGTGSSPLHF.

The V gene is TRBV6-1, the J gene TRBJ2-7; 9 bases are a match to TRBD1. V dropped 6 bases and J dropped 3; count of bases not matched to a gene: 6. CDR1 is MNHNS and CDR2 is SASEGT in the germline V gene. The CDR3 totals 14 residues. DNA for the CDR3: TGTGCCAGCAGGGACAGGGGCCGTCTCTACGAGCAGTACTTC. It encodes CASRDRGRLYEQYF.

The rearrangement links TRBV10-3 to TRBJ1-5; tentatively, D is TRBD1 (5 bases). The V gene lost 4 bases and the J gene lost 7 bases, with 11 bases spanning the gap. The CDR3 spans 13 residues. The germline CDR1 and CDR2 sequences are ENHRY and SYGVKD. The CDR3 DNA follows: TGTGCCATCAGTGCGGGGGAGAGGCAGCCCCAGCATTTT. It codes for CAISAGERQPQHF.

Written as DNA, the CDR3 is TGTGCCAGCTCACCAAGCTTCCTGCGAGAGACCCAGTACTTC. Residues: CASSPSFLRETQYF. This chain joins TRBV18 and TRBJ2-5; no definite D call. Germline V gives CDR1 KGHSH, CDR2 LQKENI. V lost 2 bases and J lost 4, with 11 bases in between. The CDR3 covers 14 residues. The whole variable domain, remainder taken from reference TRBV18 and TRBJ2-5, is NAGVMQNPRHLVRRRGQEARLRCSPMKGHSHVYWYRQLPEEGLKFMVYLQKENIIDESGMPKERFSAEFPKEGPSILRIQQVVRGDSAAYFCASSPSFLRETQYFGPGTRLLVL.

This chain connects TRBV7-2 to TRBJ1-5, with 9 bases matching TRBD1. Germline CDR1 and CDR2: SGHTA and FQGNSA. CDR3 length equals 15 residues. Trimming took 5 bases from V and 6 from J; bases not matched to a gene: 8. Written as DNA, the CDR3 is TGTGCCAGCAGCGTACGACAGGGGGGGGGTCAGCCCCAGCATTTT. Protein sequence: CASSVRQGGGQPQHF.

The chain couples TRBV7-2 to TRBJ2-1; TRBD2 aligns across 8 bases. V dropped 0 bases and J dropped 4; count of bases not matched to a gene: 5. CDR1 and CDR2 (germline): SGHTA, FQGNSA. The CDR3 covers 16 residues. In DNA form, the CDR3 reads TGTGCCAGCAGCTTAGCGAGCGGGAGCGGGTACAATGAGCAGTTCTTC. Residues: CASSLASGSGYNEQFF.

The CDR3 region has the DNA TGTGCCAGCAGCTTATCAGGGGACACTGAAGCTTTCTTT. It is translated as CASSLSGDTEAFF. V is TRBV7-2 and J is TRBJ1-1; possibly TRBD1 for D (6 bases). Germline CDR1 and CDR2: SGHTA and FQGNSA. The CDR3 length is 13 residues. Trimming cost V 2 bases and J 3 bases, with 7 bases left between them.

This clone has only one observation. The gene calls are TRBV9 and TRBJ2-7; TRBD2 might be the D (6 bases). Germline-derived CDR1 and CDR2 are SGDLS and YYNGEE. This CDR3 region has 17 residues. Deletions cut 0 bases from V and 1 base from J, with 17 bases between. CDR3 residues: CASSVDFGGQGSYEQYF. Written as DNA, the CDR3 is TGTGCCAGCAGCGTAGATTTCGGAGGGCAGGGTTCCTACGAGCAGTACTTC.

The chain carries TRBV28 and TRBJ1-2; 8 bases are a match to TRBD1. CDR3 length: 15 residues. Germline V lookup: CDR1 MDHEN, CDR2 SYDVKM. V dropped 5 bases and J dropped 7; count of bases not matched to a gene: 12. The CDR3 region is CASSGGGQGAFGYTF. The CDR3 DNA sequence: TGTGCCAGCAGTGGGGGGGGGCAGGGGGCTTTTGGCTACACCTTC.

This chain uses TRBV5-6 with TRBJ2-2; 10 bases fit TRBD1. CDR1 and CDR2 from the germline V gene are SGHDT and YYEEEE. V lost 3 bases to trimming and J lost 7 bases; unmatched junction nucleotides: 3. The CDR3 has 14 amino acids. The CDR3 protein is CASSYRTGGGELFF. In DNA, the CDR3 is TGTGCCAGCAGCTACCGGACAGGGGGCGGGGAGCTGTTTTTT.

The chain links TRBV29-1 to TRBJ1-1, with D unclear. This CDR3 is built from 13 residues. Trimming removed 7 bases at V and 1 base at J, with 13 bases between. Germline values: CDR1 SQVTM, CDR2 ANQGSEA. The CDR3 sequence: CSAQLKSNTEAFF. CDR3 sequence (DNA): TGCAGCGCTCAACTGAAATCGAACACTGAAGCTTTCTTT. The full variable domain, rest sourced from reference TRBV29-1 and TRBJ1-1, is SAVISQKPSRDICQRGTSLTIQCQVDSQVTMMFWYRQQPGQSLTLIATANQGSEATYESGFVIDKFPISRPNLTFSTLTVSNMSPEDSSIYLCSAQLKSNTEAFFGQGTRLTVV.